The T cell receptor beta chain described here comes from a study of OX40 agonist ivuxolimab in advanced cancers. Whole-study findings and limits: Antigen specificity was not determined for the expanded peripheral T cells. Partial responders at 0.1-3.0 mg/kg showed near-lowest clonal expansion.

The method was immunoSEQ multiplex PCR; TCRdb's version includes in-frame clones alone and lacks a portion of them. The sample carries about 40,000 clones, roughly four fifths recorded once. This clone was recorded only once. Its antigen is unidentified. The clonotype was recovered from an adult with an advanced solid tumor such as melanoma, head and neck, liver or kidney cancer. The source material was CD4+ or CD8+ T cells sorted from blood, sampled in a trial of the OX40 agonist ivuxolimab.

The CDR3 coding sequence is TGTGCCAGCAGTCACGGACTAGCGGGGTCCGAGCAGTACTTC. Protein product: CASSHGLAGSEQYF. The chain employs TRBV7-2 and TRBJ2-7, with 12 bases matching TRBD2. The V gene's germline CDR1 is SGHTA and CDR2 FQGNSA. The CDR3 has 14 residues. V lost 6 bases, J lost 6 bases, and 6 bases stayed unmatched.